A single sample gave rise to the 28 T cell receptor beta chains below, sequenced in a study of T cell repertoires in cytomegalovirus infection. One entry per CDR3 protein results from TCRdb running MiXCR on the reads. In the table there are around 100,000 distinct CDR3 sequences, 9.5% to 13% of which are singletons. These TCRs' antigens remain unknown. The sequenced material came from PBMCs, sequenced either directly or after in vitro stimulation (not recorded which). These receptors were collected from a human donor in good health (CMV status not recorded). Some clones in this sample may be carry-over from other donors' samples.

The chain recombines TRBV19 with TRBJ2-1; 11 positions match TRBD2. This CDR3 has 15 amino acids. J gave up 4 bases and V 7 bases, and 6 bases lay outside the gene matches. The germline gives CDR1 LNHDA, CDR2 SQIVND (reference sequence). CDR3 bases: TGTGCCAGTAACCCACTAGCGGGGGCTTACAATGAGCAGTTCTTC. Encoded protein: CASNPLAGAYNEQFF.

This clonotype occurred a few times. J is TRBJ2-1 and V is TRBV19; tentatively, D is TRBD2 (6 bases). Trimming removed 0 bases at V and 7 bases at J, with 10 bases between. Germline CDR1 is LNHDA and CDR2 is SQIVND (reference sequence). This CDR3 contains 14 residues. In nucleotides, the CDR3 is TGTGCCAGTAGTATAGATCCGGGAGTAAATGAGCAGTTCTTC. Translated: CASSIDPGVNEQFF.

The CDR3: CATGGTSGSFSSGELFF. Here the CDR3 DNA reads TGTGCCACCGGGGGGACTAGCGGGAGCTTTTCGTCCGGGGAGCTGTTTTTT. The gene calls are TRBV6-6 and TRBJ2-2, with 14 bases that match TRBD2. This CDR3 has 17 residues. Trimming at V came to 10 bases and at J to 6 bases, leaving 13 bases not matched to a gene. From germline, CDR1 is MNHNY and CDR2 SVGAGI (reference sequence).

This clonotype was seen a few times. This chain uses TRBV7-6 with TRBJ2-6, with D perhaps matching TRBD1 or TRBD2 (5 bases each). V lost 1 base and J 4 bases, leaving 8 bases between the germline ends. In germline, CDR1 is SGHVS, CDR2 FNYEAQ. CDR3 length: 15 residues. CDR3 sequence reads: CASSLDGDGANVLTF. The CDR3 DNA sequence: TGTGCCAGCAGCTTAGACGGGGACGGGGCCAACGTCCTGACTTTC.

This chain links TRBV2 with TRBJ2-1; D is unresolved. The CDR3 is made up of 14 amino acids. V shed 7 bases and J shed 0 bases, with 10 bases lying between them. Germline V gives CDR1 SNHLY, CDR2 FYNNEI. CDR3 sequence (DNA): TGTGCCAGCACTCCGGAGTACTCCTACAATGAGCAGTTCTTC. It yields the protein CASTPEYSYNEQFF.

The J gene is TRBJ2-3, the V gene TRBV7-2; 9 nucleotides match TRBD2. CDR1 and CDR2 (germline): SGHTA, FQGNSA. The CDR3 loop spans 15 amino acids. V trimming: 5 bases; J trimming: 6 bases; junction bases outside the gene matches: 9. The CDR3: CASSQAGTSRDTQYF. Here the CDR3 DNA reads TGTGCCAGCAGCCAGGCCGGGACTAGCAGGGATACGCAGTATTTT.

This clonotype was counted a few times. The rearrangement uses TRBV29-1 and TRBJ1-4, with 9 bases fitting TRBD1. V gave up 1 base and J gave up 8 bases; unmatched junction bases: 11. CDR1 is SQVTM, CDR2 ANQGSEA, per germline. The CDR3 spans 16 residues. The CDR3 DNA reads TGCAGCGTTGAAGGACAGGGGGGAACGGGCGGAGAAAAACTGTTTTTT. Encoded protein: CSVEGQGGTGGEKLFF.

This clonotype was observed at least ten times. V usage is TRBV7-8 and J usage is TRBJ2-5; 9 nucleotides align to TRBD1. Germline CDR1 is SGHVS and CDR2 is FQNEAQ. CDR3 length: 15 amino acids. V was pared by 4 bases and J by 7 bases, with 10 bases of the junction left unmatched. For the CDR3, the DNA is TGTGCCAGCAGCTCGTCCCGGGACAGGGCACGGACCCAGTACTTC. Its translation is CASSSSRDRARTQYF.

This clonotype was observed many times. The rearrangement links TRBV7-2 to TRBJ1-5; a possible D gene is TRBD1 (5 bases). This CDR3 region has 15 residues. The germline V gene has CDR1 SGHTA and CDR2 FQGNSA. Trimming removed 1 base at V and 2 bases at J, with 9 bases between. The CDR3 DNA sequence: TGTGCCAGCAGCTTAGACGGGGGGGGCAATCAGCCCCAGCATTTT. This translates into CASSLDGGGNQPQHF.

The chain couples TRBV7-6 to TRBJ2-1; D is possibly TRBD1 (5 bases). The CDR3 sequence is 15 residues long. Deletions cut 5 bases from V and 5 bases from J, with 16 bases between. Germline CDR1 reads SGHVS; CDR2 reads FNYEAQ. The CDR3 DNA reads TGTGCCAGCAGCCCTGTTTGGACACCTAACAATGAGCAGTTCTTC. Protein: CASSPVWTPNNEQFF.

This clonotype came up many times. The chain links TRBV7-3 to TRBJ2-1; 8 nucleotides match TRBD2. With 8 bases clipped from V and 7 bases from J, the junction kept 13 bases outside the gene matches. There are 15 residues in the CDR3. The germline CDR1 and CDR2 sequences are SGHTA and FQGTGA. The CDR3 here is CASGQPGLGTNEQFF. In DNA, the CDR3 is TGTGCCAGCGGCCAACCGGGACTAGGGACAAATGAGCAGTTCTTC.

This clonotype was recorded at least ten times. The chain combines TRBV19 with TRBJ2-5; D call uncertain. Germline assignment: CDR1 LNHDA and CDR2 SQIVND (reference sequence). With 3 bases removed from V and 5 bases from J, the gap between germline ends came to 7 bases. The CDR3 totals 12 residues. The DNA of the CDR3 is TGTGCCAGTAGTATTGGGGTGGAGACCCAGTACTTC. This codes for CASSIGVETQYF.

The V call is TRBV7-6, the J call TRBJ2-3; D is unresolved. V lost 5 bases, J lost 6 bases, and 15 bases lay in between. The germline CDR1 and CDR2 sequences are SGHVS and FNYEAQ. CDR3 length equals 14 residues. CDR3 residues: CASSLTEPSDTQYF. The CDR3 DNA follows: TGTGCCAGCAGCCTAACAGAACCCTCCGATACGCAGTATTTT.

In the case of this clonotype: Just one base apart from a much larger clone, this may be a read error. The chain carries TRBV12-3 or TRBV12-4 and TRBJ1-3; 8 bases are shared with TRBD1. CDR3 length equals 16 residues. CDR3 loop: CASRSGGLRSGNTMYF. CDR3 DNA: TGTGCCAGCAGGTCAGGGGGCCTTCGCTCTGGAAACACCATGTATTTT.

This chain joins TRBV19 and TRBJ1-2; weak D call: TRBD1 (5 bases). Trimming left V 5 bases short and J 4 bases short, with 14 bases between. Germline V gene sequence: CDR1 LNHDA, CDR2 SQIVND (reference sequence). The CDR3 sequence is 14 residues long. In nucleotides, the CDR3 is TGTGCCAGTAGTTCCCGGACACAATCCTATGGCTACACCTTC. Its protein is CASSSRTQSYGYTF.

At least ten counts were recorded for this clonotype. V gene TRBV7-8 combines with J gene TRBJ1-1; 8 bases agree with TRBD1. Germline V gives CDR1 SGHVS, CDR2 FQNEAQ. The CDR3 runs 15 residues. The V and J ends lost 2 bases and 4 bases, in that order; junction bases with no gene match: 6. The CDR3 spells CASSLQTGGGTEAFF. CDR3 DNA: TGTGCCAGCAGCTTACAAACAGGGGGGGGCACTGAAGCTTTCTTT.

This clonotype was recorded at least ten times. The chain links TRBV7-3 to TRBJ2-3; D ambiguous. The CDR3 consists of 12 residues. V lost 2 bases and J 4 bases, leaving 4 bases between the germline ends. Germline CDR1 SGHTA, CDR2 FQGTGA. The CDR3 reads CASSLVADTQYF. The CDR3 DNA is TGTGCCAGCAGCTTAGTCGCAGATACGCAGTATTTT.

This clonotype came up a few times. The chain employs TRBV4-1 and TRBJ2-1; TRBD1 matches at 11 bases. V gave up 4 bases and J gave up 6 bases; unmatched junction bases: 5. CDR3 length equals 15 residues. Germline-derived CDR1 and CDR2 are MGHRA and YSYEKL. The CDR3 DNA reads TGCGCCAGCAGCCTCGGACAGGGGGCCCTCAATGAGCAGTTCTTC. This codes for CASSLGQGALNEQFF.

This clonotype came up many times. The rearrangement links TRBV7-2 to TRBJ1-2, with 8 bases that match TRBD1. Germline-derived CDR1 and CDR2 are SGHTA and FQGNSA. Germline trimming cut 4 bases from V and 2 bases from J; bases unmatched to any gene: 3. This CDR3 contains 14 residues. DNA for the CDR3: TGTGCCAGCAGCTCACAGGGGGGGAACTATGGCTACACCTTC. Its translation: CASSSQGGNYGYTF.

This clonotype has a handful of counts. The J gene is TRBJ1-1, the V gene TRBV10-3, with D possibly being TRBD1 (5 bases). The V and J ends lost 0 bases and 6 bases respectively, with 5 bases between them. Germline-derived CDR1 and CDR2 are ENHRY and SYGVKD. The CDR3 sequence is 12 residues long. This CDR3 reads CAISESQAEAFF. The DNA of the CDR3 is TGTGCCATCAGTGAGTCACAGGCTGAAGCTTTCTTT.

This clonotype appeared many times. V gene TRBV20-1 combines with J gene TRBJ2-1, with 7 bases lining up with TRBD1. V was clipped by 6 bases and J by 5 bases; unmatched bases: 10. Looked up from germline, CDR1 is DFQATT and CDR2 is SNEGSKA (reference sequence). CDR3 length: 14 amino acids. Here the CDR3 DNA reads TGCAGTGCAAGGGGAACCGGGACAGACAATGAGCAGTTCTTC. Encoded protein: CSARGTGTDNEQFF.

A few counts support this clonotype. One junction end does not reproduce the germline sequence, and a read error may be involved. CDR3 loop: CASSLVCREGNF. The CDR3 DNA sequence: TGTGCCAGCAGCTTAGTCTGTCGGGAGGGGAACTTC. This chain links TRBV7-2 with TRBJ2-5; 8 positions match TRBD2. This CDR3 contains 12 residues. CDR1 is SGHTA, CDR2 FQGNSA, per germline.

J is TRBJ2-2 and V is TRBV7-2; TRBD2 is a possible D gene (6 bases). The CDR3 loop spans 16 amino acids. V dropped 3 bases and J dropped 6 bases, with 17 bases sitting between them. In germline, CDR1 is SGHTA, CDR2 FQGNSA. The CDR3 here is CASSFIGGSGPGELFF. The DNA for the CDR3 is TGTGCCAGCAGCTTCATCGGGGGTTCAGGTCCCGGGGAGCTGTTTTTT.

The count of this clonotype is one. CDR3 sequence: CAWSEGSNQPQHF. The CDR3 DNA follows: TGTGCCTGGAGCGAAGGGAGCAATCAGCCCCAGCATTTT. The J gene is TRBJ1-5, the V gene TRBV30; D is unclear. Germline lookup yields CDR1 GTSNPN and CDR2 SVGIG (reference sequence). The CDR3 runs 13 residues. With 3 bases removed from V and 1 base from J, the gap between germline ends came to 7 bases.

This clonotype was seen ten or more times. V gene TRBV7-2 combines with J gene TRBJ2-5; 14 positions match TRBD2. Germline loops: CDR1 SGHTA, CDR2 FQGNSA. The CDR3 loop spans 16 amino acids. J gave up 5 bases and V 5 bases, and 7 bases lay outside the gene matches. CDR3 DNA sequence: TGTGCCAGCAGCCCGAGGGGACTAGCGGGAGTGGAGACCCAGTACTTC. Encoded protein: CASSPRGLAGVETQYF.

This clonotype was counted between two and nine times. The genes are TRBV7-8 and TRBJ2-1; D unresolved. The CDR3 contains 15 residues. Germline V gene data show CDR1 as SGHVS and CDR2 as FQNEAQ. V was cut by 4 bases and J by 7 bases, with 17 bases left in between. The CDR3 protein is CASSSRIAAKNEQFF. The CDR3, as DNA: TGTGCCAGCAGCTCAAGGATCGCCGCTAAAAATGAGCAGTTCTTC.

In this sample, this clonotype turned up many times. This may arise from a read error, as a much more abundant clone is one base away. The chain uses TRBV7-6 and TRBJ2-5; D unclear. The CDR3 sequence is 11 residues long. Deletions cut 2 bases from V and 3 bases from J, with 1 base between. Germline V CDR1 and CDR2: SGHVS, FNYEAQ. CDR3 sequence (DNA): TGTGCCAGCAGCTTAAAAGAGACCCAGTACTTC. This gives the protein CASSLKETQYF.

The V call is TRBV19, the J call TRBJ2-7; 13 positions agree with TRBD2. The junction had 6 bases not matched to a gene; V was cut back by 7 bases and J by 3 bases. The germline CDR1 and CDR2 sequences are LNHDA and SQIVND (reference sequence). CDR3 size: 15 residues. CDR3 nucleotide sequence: TGTGCCAGTACCGCTGGGACTAGCGGGATCTACGAGCAGTACTTC. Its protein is CASTAGTSGIYEQYF.